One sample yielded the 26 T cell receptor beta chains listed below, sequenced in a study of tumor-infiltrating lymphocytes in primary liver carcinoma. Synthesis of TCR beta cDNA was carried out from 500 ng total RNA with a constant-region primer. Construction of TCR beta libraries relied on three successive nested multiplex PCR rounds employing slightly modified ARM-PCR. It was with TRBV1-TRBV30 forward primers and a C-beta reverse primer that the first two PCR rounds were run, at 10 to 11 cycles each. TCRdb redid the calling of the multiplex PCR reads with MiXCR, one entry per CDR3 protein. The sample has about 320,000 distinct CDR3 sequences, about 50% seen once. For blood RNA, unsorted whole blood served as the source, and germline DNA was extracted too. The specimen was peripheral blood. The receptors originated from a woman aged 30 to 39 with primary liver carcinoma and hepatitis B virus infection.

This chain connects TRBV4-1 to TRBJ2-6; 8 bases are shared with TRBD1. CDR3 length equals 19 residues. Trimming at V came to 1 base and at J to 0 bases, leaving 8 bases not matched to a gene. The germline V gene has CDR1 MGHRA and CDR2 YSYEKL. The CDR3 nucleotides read TGCGCCAGCAGCCAAGGTTCCGGACAGGGTTACTCTGGGGCCAACGTCCTGACTTTC. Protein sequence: CASSQGSGQGYSGANVLTF.

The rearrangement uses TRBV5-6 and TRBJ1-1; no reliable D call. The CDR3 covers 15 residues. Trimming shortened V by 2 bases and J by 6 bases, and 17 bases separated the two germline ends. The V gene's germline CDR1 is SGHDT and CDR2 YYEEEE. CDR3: CASSFRGRLPSEAFF. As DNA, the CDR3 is TGTGCCAGCAGCTTCCGCGGCAGACTTCCCTCTGAAGCTTTCTTT.

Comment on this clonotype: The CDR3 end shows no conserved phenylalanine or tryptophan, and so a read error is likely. The CDR3 coding sequence is TGTGCCAGCAGCGTAGGAGGGACGTACAATGAGCAGTTCTTA. It yields the protein CASSVGGTYNEQFL. V usage is TRBV7-9 and J usage is TRBJ2-1, with D maybe TRBD2 (6 bases). Germline values: CDR1 SEHNR, CDR2 FQNEAQ (reference sequence). The V end was cut by 5 bases, the J end by 4 bases, with 12 bases between. The CDR3 is 14 amino acids.

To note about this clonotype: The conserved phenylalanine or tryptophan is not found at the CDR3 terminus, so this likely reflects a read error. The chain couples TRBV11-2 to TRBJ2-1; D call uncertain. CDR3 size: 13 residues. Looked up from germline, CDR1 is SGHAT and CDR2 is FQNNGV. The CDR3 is CASGLSVTDGQFL. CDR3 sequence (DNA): TGTGCCAGCGGCTTATCGGTTACGGATGGGCAGTTCCTC.

Here the CDR3 DNA reads TGTGCCAGCAGTTTGGGGACATGGATGGGCTACACCTTC. This sequence encodes CASSLGTWMGYTF. The chain uses TRBV11-2 and TRBJ1-2; a weak D match, TRBD1 (6 bases). V lost 6 bases and J 8 bases, leaving 16 bases between the germline ends. This CDR3 spans 13 amino acids. Germline V lookup: CDR1 SGHAT, CDR2 FQNNGV.

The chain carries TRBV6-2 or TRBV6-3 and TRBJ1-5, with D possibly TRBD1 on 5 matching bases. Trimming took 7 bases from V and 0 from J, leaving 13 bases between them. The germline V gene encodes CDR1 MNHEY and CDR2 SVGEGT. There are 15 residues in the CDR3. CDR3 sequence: CASKRGATSNQPQHF. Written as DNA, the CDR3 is TGTGCCAGCAAAAGGGGAGCGACTAGCAATCAGCCCCAGCATTTT.

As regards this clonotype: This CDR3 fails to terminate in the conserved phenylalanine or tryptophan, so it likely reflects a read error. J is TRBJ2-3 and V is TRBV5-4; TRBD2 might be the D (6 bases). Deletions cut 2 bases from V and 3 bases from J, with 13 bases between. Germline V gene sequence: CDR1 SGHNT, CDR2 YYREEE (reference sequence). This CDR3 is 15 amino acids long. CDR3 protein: CASSFRGGGTDTQYI. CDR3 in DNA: TGTGCCAGCAGCTTCCGGGGAGGAGGGACAGATACGCAGTATATT.

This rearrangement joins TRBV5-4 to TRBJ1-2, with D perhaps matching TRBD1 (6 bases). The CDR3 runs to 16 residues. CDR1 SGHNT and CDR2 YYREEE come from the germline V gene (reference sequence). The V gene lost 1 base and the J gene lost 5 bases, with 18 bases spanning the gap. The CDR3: CASSLRSGQTLYGYTF. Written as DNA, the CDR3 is TGTGCCAGCAGCTTGAGGTCCGGACAGACACTTTATGGCTACACCTTC. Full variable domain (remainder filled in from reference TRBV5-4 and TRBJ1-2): ETGVTQSPTHLIKTRGQQVTLRCSSQSGHNTVSWYQQALGQGPQFIFQYYREEENGRGNFPPRFSGLQFPNYSSELNVNALELDDSALYLCASSLRSGQTLYGYTFGSGTRLTVV.

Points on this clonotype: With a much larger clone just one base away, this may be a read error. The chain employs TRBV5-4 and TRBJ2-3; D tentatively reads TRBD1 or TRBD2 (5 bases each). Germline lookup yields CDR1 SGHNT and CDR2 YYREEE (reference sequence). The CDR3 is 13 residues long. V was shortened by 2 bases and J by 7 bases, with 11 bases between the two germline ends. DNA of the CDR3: TGTGCCAGCAGCTTCGAGGGGCCAAATACGCAGTATTTT. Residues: CASSFEGPNTQYF.

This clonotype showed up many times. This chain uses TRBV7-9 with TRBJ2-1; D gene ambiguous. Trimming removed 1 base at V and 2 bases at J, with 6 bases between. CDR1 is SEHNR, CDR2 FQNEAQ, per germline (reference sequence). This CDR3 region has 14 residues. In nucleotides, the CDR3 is TGTGCCAGCAGCTTAGTTAAGCCCTACAATGAGCAGTTCTTC. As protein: CASSLVKPYNEQFF.

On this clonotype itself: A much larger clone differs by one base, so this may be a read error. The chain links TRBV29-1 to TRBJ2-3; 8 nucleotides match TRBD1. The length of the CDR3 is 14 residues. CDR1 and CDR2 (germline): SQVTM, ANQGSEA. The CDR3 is CSVERGDRPYTEYF. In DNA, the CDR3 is TGCAGCGTTGAAAGGGGGGACAGGCCTTATACGGAGTATTTT.

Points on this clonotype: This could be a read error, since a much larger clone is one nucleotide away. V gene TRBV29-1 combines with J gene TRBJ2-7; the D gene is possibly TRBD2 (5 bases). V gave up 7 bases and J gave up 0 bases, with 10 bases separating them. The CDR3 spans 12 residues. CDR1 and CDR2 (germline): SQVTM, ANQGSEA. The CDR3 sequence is CSANRDSYEQYF. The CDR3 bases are TGCAGCGCCAACCGGGACTCCTACGAGCAGTACTTC.

The CDR3 sequence is CASSASRARGAGAFF. The CDR3 DNA sequence: TGTGCCAGCAGTGCCTCCAGGGCTCGAGGCGCTGGAGCTTTCTTT. The chain combines TRBV6-1 with TRBJ1-1, with a possible D match to TRBD1 (5 bases). V was cut by 4 bases and J by 10 bases, with 22 bases left in between. The CDR3 loop spans 15 amino acids. Germline V gene data show CDR1 as MNHNS and CDR2 as SASEGT.

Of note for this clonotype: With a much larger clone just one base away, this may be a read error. The chain's CDR3 is CTSSLGTLGAKNIQYF. The CDR3 DNA is TGTACCAGCAGCCTCGGGACGTTGGGGGCCAAAAACATTCAGTACTTC. The chain carries TRBV6-5 and TRBJ2-4; D is perhaps TRBD1 or TRBD2 (5 bases each). The germline V gene has CDR1 MNHEY and CDR2 SVGAGI. The CDR3 is 16 amino acids.

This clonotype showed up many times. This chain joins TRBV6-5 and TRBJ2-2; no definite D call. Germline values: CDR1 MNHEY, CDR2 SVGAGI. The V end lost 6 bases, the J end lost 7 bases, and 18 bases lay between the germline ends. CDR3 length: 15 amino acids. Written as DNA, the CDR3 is TGTGCCAGCAGATCCTCGCTAGGGTTTGACGGGGAGCTGTTTTTT. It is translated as CASRSSLGFDGELFF.

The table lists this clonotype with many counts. CDR3 sequence reads: CASSYGGGRPEETQYF. For the CDR3, the DNA is TGTGCCAGCAGCTATGGAGGCGGGAGGCCCGAAGAGACCCAGTACTTC. The genes are TRBV5-5 and TRBJ2-5; the match to TRBD2 covers 8 bases. This CDR3 contains 16 residues. Germline V lookup: CDR1 SGHKS, CDR2 YYEKEE (reference sequence). V lost 3 bases to trimming and J lost 3 bases; unmatched junction nucleotides: 10.

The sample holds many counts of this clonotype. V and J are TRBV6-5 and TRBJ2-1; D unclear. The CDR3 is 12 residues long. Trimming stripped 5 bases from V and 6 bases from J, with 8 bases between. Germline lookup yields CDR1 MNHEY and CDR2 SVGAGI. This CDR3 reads CASSVTPNEQFF. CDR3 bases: TGTGCCAGCAGTGTGACCCCCAATGAGCAGTTCTTC.

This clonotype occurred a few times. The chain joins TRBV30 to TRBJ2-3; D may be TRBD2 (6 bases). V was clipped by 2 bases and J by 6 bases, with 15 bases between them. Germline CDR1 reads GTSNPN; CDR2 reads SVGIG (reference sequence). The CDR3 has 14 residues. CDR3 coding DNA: TGTGCCTGGAGTTCGGAGGGGAGGAGGGATACGCAGTATTTT. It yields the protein CAWSSEGRRDTQYF.

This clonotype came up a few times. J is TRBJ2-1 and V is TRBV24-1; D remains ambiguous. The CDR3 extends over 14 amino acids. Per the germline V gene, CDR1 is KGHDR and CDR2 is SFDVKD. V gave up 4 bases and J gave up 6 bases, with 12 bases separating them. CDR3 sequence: CATSDPGRSNEQFF. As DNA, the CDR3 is TGTGCCACCAGTGACCCAGGACGGTCCAATGAGCAGTTCTTC.

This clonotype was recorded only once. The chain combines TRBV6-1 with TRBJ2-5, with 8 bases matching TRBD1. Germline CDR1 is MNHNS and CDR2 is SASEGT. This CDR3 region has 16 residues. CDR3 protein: CVGSDLRGLVGETQYF. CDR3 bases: TGTGTCGGCAGTGACCTCAGGGGGCTGGTGGGAGAGACCCAGTACTTC.

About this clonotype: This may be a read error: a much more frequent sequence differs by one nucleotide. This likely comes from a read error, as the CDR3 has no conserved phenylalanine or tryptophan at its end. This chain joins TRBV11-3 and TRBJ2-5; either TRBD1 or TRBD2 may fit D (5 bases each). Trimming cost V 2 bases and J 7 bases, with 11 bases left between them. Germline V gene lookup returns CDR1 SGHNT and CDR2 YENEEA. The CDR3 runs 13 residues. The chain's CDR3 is CASSLSPRGTQYL. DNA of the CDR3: TGTGCCAGCAGCTTATCTCCGAGGGGGACCCAGTACTTG.

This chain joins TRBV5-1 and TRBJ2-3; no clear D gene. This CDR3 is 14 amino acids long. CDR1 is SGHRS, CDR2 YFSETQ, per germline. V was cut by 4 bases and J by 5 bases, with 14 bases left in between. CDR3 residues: CASSLKPPGDTQYF. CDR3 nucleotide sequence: TGCGCCAGCAGCCTCAAACCCCCGGGAGATACGCAGTATTTT.

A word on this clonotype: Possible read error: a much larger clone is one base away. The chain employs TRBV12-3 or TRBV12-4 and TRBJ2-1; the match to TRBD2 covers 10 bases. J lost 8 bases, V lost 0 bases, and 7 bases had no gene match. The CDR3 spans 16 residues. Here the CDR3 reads CASSLAGSGRLDEQFF. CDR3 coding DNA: TGTGCCAGCAGTTTAGCAGGTAGCGGGAGGTTGGATGAGCAGTTCTTC.

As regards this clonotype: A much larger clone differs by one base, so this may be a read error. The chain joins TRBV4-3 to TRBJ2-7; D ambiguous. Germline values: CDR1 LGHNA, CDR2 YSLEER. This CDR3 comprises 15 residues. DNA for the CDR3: TGCGCCAGCCGCCAAGAAGGGTCTGCGTCCTACGAGCAGTACTTC. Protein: CASRQEGSASYEQYF.

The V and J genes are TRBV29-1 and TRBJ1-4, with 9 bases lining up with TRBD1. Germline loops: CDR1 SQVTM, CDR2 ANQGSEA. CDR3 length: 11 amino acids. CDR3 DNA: TGCAGGGGCAGGACAGGGGATTATCTGTTTTTT. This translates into CRGRTGDYLFF.

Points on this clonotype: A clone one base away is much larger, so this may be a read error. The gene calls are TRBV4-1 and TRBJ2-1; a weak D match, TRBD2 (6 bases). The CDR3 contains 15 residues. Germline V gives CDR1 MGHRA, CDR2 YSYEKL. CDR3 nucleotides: TGCGCCGGCAGCCAAGGAATGACTAGCTACAATGAGCAGTTCTTC. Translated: CAGSQGMTSYNEQFF.